This TCR beta chain is drawn from a study of early T cells in non-severe SARS-CoV-2 infection. On the study more broadly: The sequenced material was bulk RNA from unsorted whole blood, and its chains were unpaired.

Details on this clonotype: Its target is unknown.

Study-wide points: Database matching using VDJdb favored anti-spike CD8 responses, with private and CD4 specificities left missing.

Individual cDNA molecules were tagged with unique molecular identifiers. MiXCR, run by TCRdb on the 5' RACE reads, gives a single entry per CDR3 protein. The profile shows about 59,000 distinct CDR3 sequences, about 13% of them singletons. Material: whole blood, obtained at baseline. This receptor was taken from an adult who was a healthcare worker with PCR-confirmed SARS-CoV-2 infection or an uninfected control (not recorded which).

The CDR3, as DNA: TGCGCCAGCAGCCGGGACAGGGGCCCCCTCCACTTT. Protein: CASSRDRGPLHF. The chain is built from TRBV5-1 and TRBJ1-6; 10 bases agree with TRBD1. Germline V gene sequence: CDR1 SGHRS, CDR2 YFSETQ. The CDR3 spans 12 residues. V lost 4 bases to trimming and J lost 13 bases; unmatched junction nucleotides: 2.